This T cell receptor beta chain was found in a study of T cells in Graves' hyperthyroidism and ophthalmopathy. Overall study findings and caveats: In validation, the model predicted ophthalmopathy. These predictions came a median about 6 months before onset.

V dropped 0 bases and J dropped 10 bases, with 16 bases sitting between them. The CDR3 has 16 amino acids. Germline CDR1 is LNHDA and CDR2 is SQIVND (reference sequence). The TCR beta CDR3 regions underwent amplification using RNA transcripts as the source. With the HTBI primer set, the TCR CDR3 went through a first round of RT-PCR. Using its own MiXCR run on the multiplex PCR reads, TCRdb lists one record per CDR3 protein. The sample lists 550,000 to 600,000 distinct CDR3 sequences; 14% were seen once. This clonotype came up a few times. What it binds is unknown. Sequenced input: blood. The source of this sequence is a woman aged 18-29 years with Graves' ophthalmopathy. The rearrangement links TRBV19 to TRBJ1-6, with a possible D match to TRBD1 (5 bases). CDR3 in amino acids: CASSIDLSGTGSPLHF. The DNA of the CDR3 is TGTGCCAGTAGTATAGATCTTTCAGGGACTGGATCACCCCTCCACTTT.